A selection of T cell receptor beta chains follows, all from one sample in a study of Graves' ophthalmopathy and Graves' hyperthyroidism. TCRdb recomputed calls from the multiplex PCR reads with MiXCR, one row per CDR3 protein. The table shows some 410,000 distinct CDR3 sequences, with roughly 21% occurring only once. Material: peripheral blood. Every receptor here comes from a woman under 30 with stable Graves' hyperthyroidism. The CDR3 runs from the conserved cysteine through the conserved F or W. A D gene is named only where the DNA matches it firmly. Expanded clones get a size class; other rows say once, few or many, or leave the size out.

cdr3_length j_call d_call clone_size v_call cdr3_nt cdr3_aa
15 TRBJ1-1 TRBD1 NA TRBV5-1 TGCGCCAGCAGCTTGATCCGGACAGGTGCCCATGAAGCTTTCTTT CASSLIRTGAHEAFF
15 TRBJ1-1 NA many TRBV7-2 TGTGCCAGCAGGCCAGGACAGCTCATGAACACTGAAGCTTTCTTT CASRPGQLMNTEAFF
15 TRBJ1-1 NA NA TRBV30 TGTGCCTGGAGTGCCCCGCACCACGCTAACACTGAAGCTTGCTTT CAWSAPHHANTEACF
12 TRBJ1-2 NA NA TRBV7-9 TGTGCCAGCACCGTGGACAGCTATGGCTACACCTTC CASTVDSYGYTF
14 TRBJ2-7 NA many TRBV7-2 TGTGCCAGCAGCTTGACAGCCACAACGGCCGAGCAGTACTTC CASSLTATTAEQYF
14 TRBJ2-7 NA many TRBV6-2/TRBV6-3 TGTGCCAGCAGTTACTCGGACGGGTACTACGAGCAGTACTTC CASSYSDGYYEQYF
15 TRBJ2-5 TRBD2 NA TRBV7-2 TGTGCCAGCAGCTTAGATGGGAGGGCCTGGGAGACCCAGTACTTC CASSLDGRAWETQYF
18 TRBJ2-4 TRBD1 many TRBV19 TGTGCCAGTAGTCCGGGACAGAAAACTAGTTTGGCCAAAAACATTCAGTACTTC CASSPGQKTSLAKNIQYF
13 TRBJ2-7 NA many TRBV20-1 TGCAGTGCCCAGCCCCCTGGACCCACCGAGCAGTACTTC CSAQPPGPTEQYF
14 TRBJ2-2 NA once TRBV5-6 TGTGCCAGCAGCCTGGGACACTTCACCGGGGAGCTGTTTTTT CASSLGHFTGELFF
13 TRBJ1-2 TRBD1 few TRBV29-1 TGCAGCGTTAGGACAGGGGGAGTCTATGGCTACACCTTC CSVRTGGVYGYTF
13 TRBJ1-2 NA many TRBV12-3/TRBV12-4 TGTGCCAGCACCTCGTATCGCAGCTATGGCTACACCTTC CASTSYRSYGYTF
15 TRBJ2-7 NA NA TRBV7-2 TGTGCCAGCAGCTCTTACCCCCCTTCGTACTACGAGCAGTACTTC CASSSYPPSYYEQYF
16 TRBJ2-2 TRBD2 many TRBV11-2 TGTGCCAGCAGCCGTGGACTAGCGGCAAACACCGGGGAGCTGTTTTTT CASSRGLAANTGELFF
15 TRBJ2-5 NA many TRBV12-3/TRBV12-4 TGTGCCAGCAGCCTGAGGACACAAGTACAAGAGACCCAGTACTTC CASSLRTQVQETQYF
13 TRBJ2-5 NA many TRBV20-1 TGCAGTGCCCCGCGGGGCGGTACAGAGACCCAGTACTTC CSAPRGGTETQYF
14 TRBJ1-1 NA once TRBV2 TGTGCCAGCAGTGAAGCGTTTTCGGGGGAAGGAGCTTTCTTT CASSEAFSGEGAFF
17 TRBJ2-4 TRBD1 many TRBV28 TGTGCCAGCAGTTCCCCAGGACAGGGTCAGGCCAAAAACATTCAGTACTTC CASSSPGQGQAKNIQYF
14 TRBJ2-7 TRBD1 many TRBV28 TGTGCCAGCAGCCGGGACAGGGGTTTCTACGAGCAGTACTTC CASSRDRGFYEQYF
17 TRBJ2-7 TRBD1 many TRBV28 TGTGCCAGCAGTTCCCAAGCCGGGACAGGGGGAGGGGGAAAGCAGTACTTC CASSSQAGTGGGGKQYF
14 TRBJ1-5 NA many TRBV28 TGTGCCAGCATTTCAGGTCGCATCAATCAGCCCCAGCATTTT CASISGRINQPQHF
11 TRBJ1-1 NA many TRBV28 TGTGCCAGCAGACTTGGACAGGAAGCTTTCTTT CASRLGQEAFF
14 TRBJ2-7 TRBD2 few TRBV20-1 TGCAGTGCTAGCCGTGGGGGGGTTTCCCACGAGCAGTACTTC CSASRGGVSHEQYF
12 TRBJ1-1 NA many TRBV30 TGTGCCTGGAGTGTACGGGACTCCACGGCTTTCTTT CAWSVRDSTAFF
14 TRBJ2-7 TRBD2 many TRBV20-1 TGCAGTGCTAGATTGCGGGTAGCGGGCTACGAGCAGTACTTC CSARLRVAGYEQYF
14 TRBJ2-7 TRBD2 many TRBV13 TGTGCCAGCAGCGGTAGCGGGAGGAGCAACGAGCAGTACTTC CASSGSGRSNEQYF
15 TRBJ2-5 NA NA TRBV4-1 TGCGCCAGCAGCCAAGTTAGTGTCGTCTCGGAGACCCAGTACTTC CASSQVSVVSETQYF
15 TRBJ2-6 NA few TRBV3-1 TGTGCCAGCAGCTCACAGAACTCTGGGGCCAACGTCCTGACTTTC CASSSQNSGANVLTF
16 TRBJ1-2 NA many TRBV15 TGTGCCACCAGCGGAACTCGGACGGGGGCCCTAGGAGGCTACACCTTC CATSGTRTGALGGYTF
14 TRBJ2-2 NA many TRBV30 TGTGCCTGGGCCCTAGGAGTAGTCACCGGGGAGCTGTTTTTT CAWALGVVTGELFF
15 TRBJ2-6 NA NA TRBV5-6 TGTGCCAGCAGCTTTTTGGGATCTGGGGCCAACGTCCTGACTTTC CASSFLGSGANVLTF
13 TRBJ2-5 NA many TRBV7-3 TGTGCCAGCAGCTTAAGGCTTGGGGAGACCCAGTACTTC CASSLRLGETQYF
12 TRBJ2-7 NA many TRBV7-2 TGTGCCAGCAGCCTAGGAGATTTCGAGCAGTACTTC CASSLGDFEQYF
14 TRBJ2-4 NA many TRBV5-1 NA CASSLWGQGAELYF
14 TRBJ2-7 TRBD1 NA TRBV6-1 TGTGCCAGCGGCCCGACAGGGAGCTCCTACGAGCAGTACTTC CASGPTGSSYEQYF
15 TRBJ1-5 TRBD1 once TRBV18 TGTGCCAGCTCACGCGGACAGGTCGAGAATCAGCCTCAGCATTTT CASSRGQVENQPQHF
13 TRBJ2-7 NA many TRBV25-1 TGTGCCAGCAGTGACCCGAGACAGCTCGAGCAGTACTTC CASSDPRQLEQYF
14 TRBJ2-2 NA many TRBV12-3/TRBV12-4 TGTGCCAGCAGTTGGCAGGCGCGGAGCGGGGAGCTGTTTTTT CASSWQARSGELFF
15 TRBJ2-7 TRBD1 NA TRBV12-3/TRBV12-4 TGTGCCAGCCGTGGGCCGGGACAGGGGGCGAGGGAGCAGTACTTC CASRGPGQGAREQYF
12 TRBJ1-1 NA NA TRBV12-3/TRBV12-4 TGTGCCAGCAGTCCCCTAGGCTTTGGGGCTTTCTTT CASSPLGFGAFF
17 TRBJ1-2 NA NA TRBV28 TGTGCCAGCAGTTTATCCGGGTTTCAGGGAGCTAACTATGGCTACACCTTC CASSLSGFQGANYGYTF
16 TRBJ2-2 NA few TRBV11-2 TGTGCCAGCAGCTCCCGGGACGCCTCGAACACCGGGGAGCTGTTTTTT CASSSRDASNTGELFF
13 TRBJ1-2 TRBD1 few TRBV4-1 TGCGCCAGCAGCCGCGACAGGGGTTATGGCCACACCTTC CASSRDRGYGHTF
11 TRBJ2-5 NA many TRBV25-1 TGTGCCAGCAGTGGTCTGGAGACCCAGTACTTC CASSGLETQYF
17 TRBJ2-5 TRBD2 many TRBV20-1 TGCAGTGCTAGAGATTGGGGTCTTAGCGGGCGCCAGAAGACCCAGTACTTC CSARDWGLSGRQKTQYF
13 TRBJ1-5 TRBD1 many TRBV12-3/TRBV12-4 TGTGCCAGCAGCGGGACAGGGGAGTCTATCCAGCATTTT CASSGTGESIQHF
16 TRBJ1-5 TRBD1 few TRBV12-5 TGTGCTAGTGGTCTAGGACAGGGGGTAGGCAATCAGCCCCAGCATTTT CASGLGQGVGNQPQHF